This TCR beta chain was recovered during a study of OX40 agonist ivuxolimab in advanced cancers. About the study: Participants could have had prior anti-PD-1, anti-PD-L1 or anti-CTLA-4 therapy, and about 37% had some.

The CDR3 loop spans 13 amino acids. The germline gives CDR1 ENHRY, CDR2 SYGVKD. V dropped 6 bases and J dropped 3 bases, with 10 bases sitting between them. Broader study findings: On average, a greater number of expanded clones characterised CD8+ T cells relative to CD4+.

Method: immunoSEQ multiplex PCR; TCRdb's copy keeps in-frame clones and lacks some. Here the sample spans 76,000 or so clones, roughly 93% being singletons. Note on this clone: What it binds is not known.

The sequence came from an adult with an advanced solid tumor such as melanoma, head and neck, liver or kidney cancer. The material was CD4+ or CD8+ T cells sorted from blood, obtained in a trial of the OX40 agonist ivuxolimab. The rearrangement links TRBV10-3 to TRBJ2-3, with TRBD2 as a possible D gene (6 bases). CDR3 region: CAISLSGTDTQYF. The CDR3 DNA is TGTGCCATCAGCCTGAGCGGGACAGATACGCAGTATTTT.